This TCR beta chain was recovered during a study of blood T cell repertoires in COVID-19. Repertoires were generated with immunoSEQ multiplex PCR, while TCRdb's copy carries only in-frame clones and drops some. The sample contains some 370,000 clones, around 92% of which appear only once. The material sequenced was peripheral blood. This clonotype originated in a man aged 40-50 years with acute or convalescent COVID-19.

CDR3 loop: CASSQDFNLGGDNTGELFF. The CDR3 DNA follows: TGTGCCAGCAGCCAAGATTTTAATCTCGGGGGGGATAACACCGGGGAGCTGTTTTTT. The genes are TRBV3-1 (or the pseudogene TRBV3-2) and TRBJ2-2; 8 nucleotides align to TRBD2. The CDR3 consists of 19 residues. With 0 bases clipped from V and 2 bases from J, the junction kept 11 bases outside the gene matches. CDR1 LGHDT and CDR2 YNNKEL come from the germline V gene (reference sequence).